This T cell receptor (beta chain) is from a study of T cells in localized non-small cell lung cancer. About this clone: Its antigen is unknown.

The uninvolved lung lay at least 2 cm from the tumor margin and lacked atypia. The CDR3 is 16 residues long. Per germline, CDR1 MNHGY and CDR2 SAAAGT. V was shortened by 6 bases and J by 0 bases, with 15 bases between the two germline ends. Study results and limitations: The greatest T cell clonality was found in uninvolved adjacent lung (higher than in tumor).

Profiling relied on immunoSEQ multiplex PCR, and the TCRdb table lists in-frame clones only, not all of them. This table holds about 870 clones, roughly a fifth found once. V usage is TRBV6-8 and J usage is TRBJ2-1; D uncertain. The sequence derives from a male donor older than 55 with stage II squamous cell lung carcinoma. The sample was normal lung tissue next to the tumor, taken before any cancer treatment. The CDR3 sequence is CASSQSEESSYNEQFF. The CDR3 nucleotides read TGTGCCAGCAGCCAAAGTGAGGAGAGCTCCTACAATGAGCAGTTCTTC.